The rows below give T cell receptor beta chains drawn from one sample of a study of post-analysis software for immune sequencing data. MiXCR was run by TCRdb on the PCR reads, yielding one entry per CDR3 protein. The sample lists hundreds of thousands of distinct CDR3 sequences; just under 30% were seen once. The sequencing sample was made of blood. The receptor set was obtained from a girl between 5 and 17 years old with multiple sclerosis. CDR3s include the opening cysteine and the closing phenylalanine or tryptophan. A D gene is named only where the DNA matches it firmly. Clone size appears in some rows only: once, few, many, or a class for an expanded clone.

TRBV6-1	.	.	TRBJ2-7	CASSEAVSGAYEQYF
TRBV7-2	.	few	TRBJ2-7	CASSRGQPGGEQYF
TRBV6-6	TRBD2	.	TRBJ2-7	CASTSSGVSRDEQYF
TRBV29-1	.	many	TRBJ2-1	CSVVAEPYNEQFF
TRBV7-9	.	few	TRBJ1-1	CASSLPGSGAFF
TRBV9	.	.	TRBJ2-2	CASSIRRDPGELFF
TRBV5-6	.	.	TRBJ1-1	CASSLYGFADEAFF
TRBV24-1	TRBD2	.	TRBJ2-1	CATSETSGYHEQFF
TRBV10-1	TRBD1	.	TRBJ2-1	CASSETNTGTGRYNEQFF
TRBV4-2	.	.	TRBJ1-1	CASSRDGPNTEAFF
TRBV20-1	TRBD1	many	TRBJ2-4	CSAPDRAAKNIQYF
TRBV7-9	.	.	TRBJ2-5	CASSLRMASPGARQETQYF
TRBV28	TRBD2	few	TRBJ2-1	CASKASGYNEQFF
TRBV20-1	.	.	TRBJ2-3	CSAKTYTGRRDTQYF
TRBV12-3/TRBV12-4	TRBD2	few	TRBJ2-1	CASNPGTSDFSYNEQFF
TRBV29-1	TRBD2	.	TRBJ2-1	CSVKIAGGRGEQFF
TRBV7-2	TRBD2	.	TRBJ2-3	CASSLVGGGATDTQYF
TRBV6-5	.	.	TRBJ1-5	CASSPTPSGNQPQHF
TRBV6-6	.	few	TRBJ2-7	CASRPSGQNSYEQYF
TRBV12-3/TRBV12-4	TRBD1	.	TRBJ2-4	CASRQRGLSKNIQYF
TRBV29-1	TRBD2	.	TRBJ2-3	CSVVERERIDTQYF
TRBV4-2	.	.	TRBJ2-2	CASSQVSSGPTGELFF
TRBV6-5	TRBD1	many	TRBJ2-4	CASRPPGQLAKNIQYF
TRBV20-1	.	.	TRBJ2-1	CSARPARFYNEQFF
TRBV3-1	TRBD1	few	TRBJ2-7	CASSQVRDRGADEQYF
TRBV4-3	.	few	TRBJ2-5	CASSQIRGETQYF
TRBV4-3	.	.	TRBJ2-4	CASSQGVGAKNIQYF
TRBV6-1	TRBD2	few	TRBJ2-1	CASRRGLAGSSSYNEQFF
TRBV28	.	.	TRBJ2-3	CASSRRDSTDTQYF
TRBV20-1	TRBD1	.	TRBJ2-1	CSARRTGYNEQFF
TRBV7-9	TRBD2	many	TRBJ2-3	CASSGTIKSDTQYF
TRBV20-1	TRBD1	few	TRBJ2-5	CSADDRGDGEETQYF
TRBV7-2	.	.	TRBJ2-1	CASSPSVGEQFF